This T cell receptor beta chain is drawn from a study of blood T cell repertoires in COVID-19. About the study: Italy, Spain and the United States were the sources of the convalescent and acute COVID-19 samples.

Sequenced by immunoSEQ multiplex PCR; TCRdb stores in-frame clones only, minus some. The table has 410,000 or so clones, about nine tenths seen once. Germline V gene lookup returns CDR1 SGHRS and CDR2 YFSETQ. The CDR3 contains 17 residues. V was shortened by 0 bases and J by 0 bases, with 15 bases between the two germline ends. The origin of this receptor is a woman between 25 and 40 years old with active or convalescent COVID-19. The sequenced sample was peripheral blood. V and J are TRBV5-1 and TRBJ1-1, with D maybe TRBD1 (6 bases). CDR3 coding DNA: TGCGCCAGCAGCTTGGCGGGGGGCACGGGGTTGAACACTGAAGCTTTCTTT. This codes for CASSLAGGTGLNTEAFF.